This TCR beta chain was captured in a study of T cells expressing NK-cell markers. Across the study: Seven HCMV-seropositive donors and one seronegative donor made up the eight sequenced donors.

Points on this clonotype: Its cognate antigen is unknown.

Whole-study findings and limits: The same clonotypes also predominated in the CD3+CD56-NKG2C+ fraction of a handful of donors. Dominant NKG2C+ clonotypes made up about 1.0-8% of CD8+ T cells in several donors. Specificity for HCMV among expanded NKG2C+ T cell clones was not established.

Per germline, CDR1 LNHDA and CDR2 SQIVND (reference sequence). The CDR3 consists of 14 residues. For each CDR3 protein, TCRdb gives one entry from its re-call of the 5' RACE reads, without DNA. The sample features about 380,000 distinct CDR3 sequences, with 4% to 6.5% in its top ten. The chain carries TRBV19 and TRBJ1-1; absent DNA, TCRdb's TRBD1 call cannot be checked. Sequencing input: blood T cells: a sorted CD56 or NKG2C T cell subset, CD4+ or CD8+ T cells, or bulk PBMC T cells (not recorded which). This receptor was identified in a man between 18 and 69 years old in good health. The CDR3 loop is CASSPDRINTEAFF.